Shown below are 22 T cell receptor beta chains from a single sample sequenced in a study of shared clonotypes between healthy human individuals. Repertoires were generated with immunoSEQ multiplex PCR, while TCRdb's copy carries only in-frame clones and drops some. This sample has roughly 810,000 clones, with about 96% found just once. Terminally differentiated effector memory CD45RA+ cells were excluded from the naive CD8 cells, which were CD45RO-negative and positively selected for CCR7. Sequenced material: naive CD8+ T cells sorted from blood. All receptors come from a man in his thirties or forties in good health.

The chain uses TRBV28 and TRBJ2-7; 8 positions agree with TRBD1. The V and J ends lost 5 bases and 3 bases, in that order; junction bases with no gene match: 3. This CDR3 has 13 residues. The germline gives CDR1 MDHEN, CDR2 SYDVKM. The CDR3 DNA reads TGTGCCAGCAGTCGACAGGGGTACTACGAGCAGTACTTC. Translating it yields CASSRQGYYEQYF.

The chain employs TRBV6-1 and TRBJ2-5; D unclear. The CDR3 is 13 amino acids. Trimming shortened V by 1 base and J by 5 bases, and 8 bases separated the two germline ends. The germline V gene has CDR1 MNHNS and CDR2 SASEGT. The CDR3 sequence is CASSEEKFETQYF. CDR3 sequence (DNA): TGTGCCAGCAGTGAAGAAAAGTTTGAGACCCAGTACTTC.

The rearrangement uses TRBV5-6 and TRBJ2-7; D is tentatively TRBD1 or TRBD2 (5 bases each). V lost 4 bases, J lost 6 bases, and 17 bases lay in between. Germline V gives CDR1 SGHDT, CDR2 YYEEEE. The CDR3 length is 14 residues. The CDR3, as DNA: TGTGCCAGCAGCCCGGACACGGGAACGGGCGAGCAGTACTTC. The encoded protein is CASSPDTGTGEQYF.

The J gene is TRBJ2-1, the V gene TRBV2; 10 bases align to TRBD1. The length of the CDR3 is 18 residues. V was pared by 7 bases and J by 5 bases, with 17 bases of the junction left unmatched. Germline loops: CDR1 SNHLY, CDR2 FYNNEI. This CDR3 reads CASTHISLWGQGNNEQFF. CDR3 in DNA: TGTGCCAGCACGCACATAAGTTTGTGGGGACAGGGGAACAATGAGCAGTTCTTC.

The chain combines TRBV28 with TRBJ2-7; no definite D call. There are 13 residues in the CDR3. CDR1 and CDR2 from the germline V gene are MDHEN and SYDVKM. Trimming left V 5 bases short and J 7 bases short, with 15 bases between. DNA of the CDR3: TGTGCCAGCAGTCCAGATCCGCTGGAAGAGCAGTACTTC. This encodes CASSPDPLEEQYF.

The genes are TRBV13 and TRBJ1-3; D not certain. The V gene lost 0 bases and the J gene lost 0 bases, with 6 bases spanning the gap. There are 15 residues in the CDR3. CDR1 PRHDT and CDR2 FYEKMQ come from the germline V gene (reference sequence). The CDR3 DNA follows: TGTGCCAGCAGCTTAGGGATCGGCTCTGGAAACACCATATATTTT. This gives the protein CASSLGIGSGNTIYF.

Turning to this clone: The same CDR3 also results from other DNA sequences found in this sample. The chain has TRBV7-9 and TRBJ2-1; D ambiguous. Germline lookup yields CDR1 SEHNR and CDR2 FQNEAQ (reference sequence). The CDR3 runs 12 residues. Trimming pared 1 base from V and 8 bases from J, leaving 6 bases between. For the CDR3, the DNA is TGTGCCAGCAGCTTAGGATCCGATGAGCAGTTCTTC. As protein: CASSLGSDEQFF.

The rearrangement links TRBV7-9 to TRBJ2-1; D not resolved. Germline V gene sequence: CDR1 SEHNR, CDR2 FQNEAQ (reference sequence). The CDR3 is made up of 15 amino acids. The ends were cut back, 1 base at V and 8 bases at J, with 15 bases in the middle. CDR3 protein: CASSLDSAPSHEQFF. CDR3 coding DNA: TGTGCCAGCAGCTTAGACTCAGCTCCTTCTCATGAGCAGTTCTTC. The full variable domain, rest sourced from reference TRBV7-9 and TRBJ2-1, is DTGVSQNPRHKITKRGQNVTFRCDPISEHNRLYWYRQTLGQGPEFLTYFQNEAQLEKSRLLSDRFSAERPKGSFSTLEIQRTEQGDSAMYLCASSLDSAPSHEQFFGPGTRLTVL.

This chain uses TRBV6-5 with TRBJ1-3, with a tentative D call TRBD1 (5 bases). The CDR3 runs to 13 residues. The V gene lost 8 bases and the J gene lost 0 bases, with 8 bases spanning the gap. Germline CDR1 MNHEY, CDR2 SVGAGI. The chain's CDR3 is CASGAISGNTIYF. The CDR3 nucleotides are TGTGCCAGCGGGGCGATCTCTGGAAACACCATATATTTT.

The chain combines TRBV18 with TRBJ1-4, with a weak D call TRBD1 (5 bases). The V and J ends lost 8 bases and 6 bases respectively, with 16 bases between them. This CDR3 region has 14 residues. Germline loops: CDR1 KGHSH, CDR2 LQKENI. CDR3 residues: CASASGQLDEKLFF. Here the CDR3 DNA reads TGTGCCAGCGCGTCGGGGCAGTTGGATGAAAAACTGTTTTTT.

This clone showed up just once. V gene TRBV7-2 combines with J gene TRBJ1-1; no definite D call. In germline, CDR1 is SGHTA, CDR2 FQGNSA. The CDR3 length is 14 residues. V lost 1 base and J lost 0, with 6 bases in between. The CDR3 here is CASSLVDVNTEAFF. In nucleotides, the CDR3 is TGTGCCAGCAGCTTAGTCGACGTGAACACTGAAGCTTTCTTT.

The J gene is TRBJ1-1, the V gene TRBV7-1, with 11 bases matching TRBD1. TRBV7-1 is recorded as an ORF, its role being uncertain. The CDR3 sequence is 14 residues long. Trimming removed 5 bases from V and 5 bases from J; junction bases left unmatched: 4. The CDR3 DNA reads as TGTGCCAGCAGCACCGGGACAGGGGGAACTGAAGCTTTCTTT. It encodes CASSTGTGGTEAFF.

Concerning this clone: Other DNA sequences in this specimen translate into the identical CDR3. The rearrangement links TRBV5-1 to TRBJ2-3; 10 bases match TRBD1. CDR3 length: 15 residues. Germline V gene data show CDR1 as SGHRS and CDR2 as YFSETQ. The trim removed 3 bases at V and 1 base at J, leaving 2 bases unmatched. The CDR3 nucleotides are TGCGCCAGCAGCTCCGGGACAGGGGGCACAGATACGCAGTATTTT. Amino acid sequence: CASSSGTGGTDTQYF.

The gene calls are TRBV7-9 and TRBJ1-5; the D is unclear. Germline-derived CDR1 and CDR2 are SEHNR and FQNEAQ (reference sequence). With 5 bases removed from V and 0 bases from J, the gap between germline ends came to 14 bases. CDR3 length equals 16 residues. CDR3 nucleotide sequence: TGTGCCAGCAGCCCGTCTACAGTATATAGCAATCAGCCCCAGCATTTT. This encodes CASSPSTVYSNQPQHF. Variable domain in full (rest from reference TRBV7-9 and TRBJ1-5): DTGVSQNPRHKITKRGQNVTFRCDPISEHNRLYWYRQTLGQGPEFLTYFQNEAQLEKSRLLSDRFSAERPKGSFSTLEIQRTEQGDSAMYLCASSPSTVYSNQPQHFGDGTRLSIL.

The rearrangement uses TRBV18 and TRBJ1-1; no clear D. The CDR3 length is 14 residues. Germline V gene sequence: CDR1 KGHSH, CDR2 LQKENI. Trimming removed 3 bases at V and 6 bases at J, with 14 bases between. The CDR3 sequence: CASSPGTIGAEAFF. CDR3 DNA: TGTGCCAGCTCACCGGGCACAATTGGCGCTGAAGCTTTCTTT. Full variable domain (missing parts from reference TRBV18 and TRBJ1-1): NAGVMQNPRHLVRRRGQEARLRCSPMKGHSHVYWYRQLPEEGLKFMVYLQKENIIDESGMPKERFSAEFPKEGPSILRIQQVVRGDSAAYFCASSPGTIGAEAFFGQGTRLTVV.

This sequence joins TRBV7-6 and TRBJ2-2, with 10 bases matching TRBD2. The V gene's germline CDR1 is SGHVS and CDR2 FNYEAQ. CDR3 length: 18 residues. Trimming at V came to 2 bases and at J to 6 bases, leaving 12 bases not matched to a gene. CDR3 sequence reads: CASSLLVGLAGESGELFF. The CDR3 DNA sequence: TGTGCCAGCAGCTTACTGGTCGGGCTAGCGGGAGAATCCGGGGAGCTGTTTTTT.

The sample holds one count of this clone. The V call is TRBV9, the J call TRBJ2-7; TRBD2 matches at 8 bases. Trimming cost V 3 bases and J 6 bases; bases outside gene matches: 8. The CDR3 length is 14 residues. CDR1 and CDR2 (germline): SGDLS, YYNGEE. The CDR3 protein is CASSAGGTSGEQYF. The CDR3 coding sequence is TGTGCCAGCAGCGCCGGGGGGACTAGTGGCGAGCAGTACTTC.

The chain couples TRBV25-1 to TRBJ2-3; no clear D. Trimming pared 4 bases from V and 4 bases from J, leaving 12 bases between. The length of the CDR3 is 14 residues. Germline lookup yields CDR1 MGHDK and CDR2 SYGVNS. The CDR3, as DNA: TGTGCCAGCAGTGGATTGGATGCTGCAGATACGCAGTATTTT. Its protein product is CASSGLDAADTQYF. The whole variable domain, remainder taken from reference TRBV25-1 and TRBJ2-3, is EADIYQTPRYLVIGTGKKITLECSQTMGHDKMYWYQQDPGMELHLIHYSYGVNSTEKGDLSSESTVSRIRTEHFPLTLESARPSHTSQYLCASSGLDAADTQYFGPGTRLTVL.

The chain uses TRBV9 and TRBJ1-5; tentatively, D is TRBD1 (5 bases). The length of the CDR3 is 14 residues. In germline, CDR1 is SGDLS, CDR2 YYNGEE. V was cut by 3 bases and J by 0 bases, with 7 bases left in between. The chain's CDR3 is CASSGGDSNQPQHF. The CDR3 region has the DNA TGTGCCAGCAGCGGAGGGGATAGCAATCAGCCCCAGCATTTT.

The gene calls are TRBV30 and TRBJ1-2; D is possibly TRBD1 (5 bases). This CDR3 spans 14 amino acids. Germline V gives CDR1 GTSNPN, CDR2 SVGIG (reference sequence). V was pared by 0 bases and J by 5 bases, with 13 bases between. Here the CDR3 DNA reads TGTGCCTGGAGTGTGGGCAGGGTCCTATATGGCTACACCTTC. Its translation: CAWSVGRVLYGYTF.

The rearrangement joins TRBV10-3 to TRBJ1-1, with 9 bases aligning to TRBD1. CDR3 size: 12 residues. The V gene's germline CDR1 is ENHRY and CDR2 SYGVKD. J gave up 11 bases and V 3 bases, and 4 bases lay outside the gene matches. The CDR3 bases are TGTGCCATCAGTGAATGGGACAGGGACGCTTTCTTT. Amino acids: CAISEWDRDAFF.

The J gene is TRBJ1-1, the V gene TRBV6-1, with 8 bases that match TRBD1. Germline V gives CDR1 MNHNS, CDR2 SASEGT. Germline trimming cut 8 bases from V and 4 bases from J; bases unmatched to any gene: 12. This CDR3 region has 15 residues. The CDR3 loop reads CASSRDAGGFTEAFF. CDR3 in DNA: TGTGCCAGCTCCCGGGACGCAGGGGGCTTCACTGAAGCTTTCTTT.